One sample yielded the 5 T cell receptor beta chains listed below, sequenced in a study of a mutant IDH1 vaccine in newly diagnosed glioma. The time point is: baseline, week 1 (first vaccination visit). This sample's treatment: pre-vaccination baseline after standard-of-care therapy. The assay was immunoSEQ multiplex PCR, and TCRdb's table has in-frame clones only and misses some. Here the sample spans around 89,000 clones, around 82% being singletons. The material was PBMCs, obtained from a glioma patient treated with radiotherapy, temozolomide or both. Source of these receptors: a woman aged 45-65 years with glioma.

This chain uses TRBV30 with TRBJ2-6; perhaps TRBD1 as D (5 bases). V was pared by 2 bases and J by 4 bases, with 12 bases between. CDR3 length equals 15 residues. The germline V gene encodes CDR1 GTSNPN and CDR2 SVGIG (reference sequence). CDR3 loop: CAWSSAGFGANVLTF. In nucleotides, the CDR3 is TGTGCCTGGAGTTCGGCAGGGTTCGGGGCCAACGTCCTGACTTTC.

The gene calls are TRBV19 and TRBJ2-7, with a weak D call TRBD2 (5 bases). The V end was cut by 1 base, the J end by 3 bases, with 10 bases between. This CDR3 region has 14 residues. CDR1 LNHDA and CDR2 SQIVND come from the germline V gene (reference sequence). CDR3 region: CASSIGGGRYEQYF. The CDR3 coding sequence is TGTGCCAGTAGTATAGGCGGAGGCCGCTACGAGCAGTACTTC.

This chain uses TRBV25-1 with TRBJ1-2; tentatively, D is TRBD1 (5 bases). Germline V gene lookup returns CDR1 MGHDK and CDR2 SYGVNS. V was trimmed by 6 bases and J by 3 bases, leaving 17 bases between them. This CDR3 is 15 amino acids long. The CDR3 loop reads CASRDQDTGHYGYTF. CDR3 nucleotide sequence: TGTGCCAGCAGGGACCAGGACACGGGGCACTATGGCTACACCTTC.

The CDR3 region has the DNA TGTGCCAGCAGCCTAGAGTCCTACGAGCAGTACTTC. It encodes CASSLESYEQYF. This sequence joins TRBV14 and TRBJ2-5; D unresolved. The J call may be incorrect, as the DNA end agrees better with TRBJ2-7. Germline V gives CDR1 SGHDN, CDR2 FVKESK. CDR3 length: 12 amino acids.

V gene TRBV6-1 combines with J gene TRBJ1-5; TRBD1 matches 8 bases. V shed 1 base and J 7 bases; nucleotides not matched to a gene: 9. This CDR3 comprises 16 residues. CDR1 is MNHNS and CDR2 is SASEGT in the germline V gene. This CDR3 reads CASSEGTGKLWQPQHF. CDR3 sequence (DNA): TGTGCCAGCAGTGAAGGGACAGGGAAACTCTGGCAGCCCCAGCATTTT.